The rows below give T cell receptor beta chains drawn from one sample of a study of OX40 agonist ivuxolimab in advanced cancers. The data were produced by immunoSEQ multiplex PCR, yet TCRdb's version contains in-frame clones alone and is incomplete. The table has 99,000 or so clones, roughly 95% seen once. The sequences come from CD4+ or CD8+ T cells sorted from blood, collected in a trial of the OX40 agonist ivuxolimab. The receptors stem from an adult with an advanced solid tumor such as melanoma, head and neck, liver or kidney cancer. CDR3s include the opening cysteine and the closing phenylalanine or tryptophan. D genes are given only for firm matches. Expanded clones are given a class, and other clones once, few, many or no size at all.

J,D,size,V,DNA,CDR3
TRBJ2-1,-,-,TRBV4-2,TGTGCCAGCAGCCAGATTTCGGGGGATTACAATGAGCAGTTCTTC,CASSQISGDYNEQFF
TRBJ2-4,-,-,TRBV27,TGTGCCAGCAGTTTATGGGGGTCAGCCAAAAACATTCAGTACTTC,CASSLWGSAKNIQYF
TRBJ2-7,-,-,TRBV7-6,TGTGCCAGCAGCTTAAAAGAATCCGAGCAGTACTTC,CASSLKESEQYF
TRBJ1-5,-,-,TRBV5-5,TGTGCCAGCAGCTTGGGGGCAAATCAGCCCCAGCATTTT,CASSLGANQPQHF
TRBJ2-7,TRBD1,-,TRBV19,TGTGCCAGTAGGGGGACAGCCAACTACGAGCAGTACTTC,CASRGTANYEQYF
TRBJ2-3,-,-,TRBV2,TGTGCCAGCAGTCAAAATTCAGATACGCAGTATTTT,CASSQNSDTQYF
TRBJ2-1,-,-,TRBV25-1,TGTGCCAGCAGTGCCCTGAGTGGGGATGAGCAGTTCTTC,CASSALSGDEQFF
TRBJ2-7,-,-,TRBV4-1,TGCGCCAGCAGCCAAGATAGCGAGCAGTACTTC,CASSQDSEQYF
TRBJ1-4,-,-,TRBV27,TGTGCCAGCAGTTTATTGGGGGGGGATGAAAAACTGTTTTTT,CASSLLGGDEKLFF
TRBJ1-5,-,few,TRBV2,TGTGCCAGCAGTGAAGCGGGGAGCAATCAGCCCCAGCATTTT,CASSEAGSNQPQHF
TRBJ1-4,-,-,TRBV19,TGTGCCAGTAGTATAGTTGGGGGAACTAATGAAAAACTGTTTTTT,CASSIVGGTNEKLFF
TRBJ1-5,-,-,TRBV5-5,TGTGCCAGCAGCTCCTTATCGGGACGTAGCAATCAGCCCCAGCATTTT,CASSSLSGRSNQPQHF
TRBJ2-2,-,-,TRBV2,TGTGCCAGCAGTGAAGCGCTAACGGCCGGGGAGCTGTTTTTT,CASSEALTAGELFF
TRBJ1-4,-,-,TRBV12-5,TGTGCTAGTGGTCTCGGGGTAGGGGGTGAAAAACTGTTTTTT,CASGLGVGGEKLFF
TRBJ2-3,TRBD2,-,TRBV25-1,TGTGCCAGCACCCCGGGACTAGCGACAGATACGCAGTATTTT,CASTPGLATDTQYF
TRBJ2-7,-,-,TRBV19,TGTGCCAGTAGTACGTCGACCTACGAGCAGTACTTC,CASSTSTYEQYF
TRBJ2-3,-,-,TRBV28,TGTGCCAGCAGTTCGATAACAGATACGCAGTATTTT,CASSSITDTQYF
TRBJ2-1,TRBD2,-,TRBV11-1,TGTGCCAGCAGCTTAGGGGTTAGCGGGGGTATATACAATGAGCAGTTCTTC,CASSLGVSGGIYNEQFF
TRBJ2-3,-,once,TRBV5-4,TGTGCCAGCAGCTTACGAGAAACGACAGATACGCAGTATTTT,CASSLRETTDTQYF
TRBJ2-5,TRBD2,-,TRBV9,TGTGCCAGCAGCCCCGGACTAGCGGGAGTAGGAGAGACCCAGTACTTC,CASSPGLAGVGETQYF
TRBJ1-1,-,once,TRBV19,TGTGCCAGTAGTATCCTGCGGGTGGCAGGCAGGAACACTGAAGCTTTCTTT,CASSILRVAGRNTEAFF
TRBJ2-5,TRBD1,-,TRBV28,TGTGCCAGCAGTTTGAGGGGTAGGACAGGGCAAGAGACCCAGTACTTC,CASSLRGRTGQETQYF
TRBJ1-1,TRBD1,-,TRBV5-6,TGTGCCAGCAGCTTACCATCCCTGGACAGGGGGCGAGGAACTGAAGCTTTCTTT,CASSLPSLDRGRGTEAFF
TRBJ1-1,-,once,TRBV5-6,TGTGCCAGCAGCTTCGGGACTGAAGCTTTCTTT,CASSFGTEAFF
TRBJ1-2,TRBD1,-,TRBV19,TGTGCCACTTCGACAGGGAGAGGCTACACCTTC,CATSTGRGYTF
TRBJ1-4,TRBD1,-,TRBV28,TGTGCCAGCAGTTTAGTAGGTCGGACAGGGCACACCGAAAAACTGTTTTTT,CASSLVGRTGHTEKLFF
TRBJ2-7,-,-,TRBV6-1,TGTGCCAGCAGTGAAAACCCCGCGGTTGTAGCGGCCAACGAGCAGTACTTC,CASSENPAVVAANEQYF
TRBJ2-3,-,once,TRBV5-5,TGTGCCAGCAGCTTGGGGTACTCCGGCACAGATACGCAGTATTTT,CASSLGYSGTDTQYF